This T cell receptor beta chain came from a study of blood T cell repertoires in COVID-19 (TCRdb year 2020). Broadly, across the study: Samples from collaborators originated in the United States, Italy and Spain and spanned both the acute and convalescent phases of COVID-19. The material from the prospective study consisted of cDNA or gDNA derived from T cells, B-cell-depleted T cells, or PBMCs. The dataset comprised deeply sampled blood TCRbeta repertoires from subjects exposed to, actively infected with, or recovered from COVID-19. Samples were obtained from the ongoing ImmuneRACE study (first 160 participants) and from roughly 1,300 subjects provided by 6 global collaborators. Nearly every sample came with metadata listing a de-identified subject ID, COVID-19 status, age in years and sex. A freely available public database, intended as a resource for researchers studying the immune response to SARS-CoV-2, is where the repertoires were released. HLA class I and class II types, where available, came from metadata supplied by the sample provider rather than from assay-based typing.

Findings and caveats that apply to the study as a whole: The quantity of clinical and demographic metadata differed by source and by participant and was supplied without curation.

About this clone itself: The specificity of this receptor is unknown. The sample holds no much larger clone one base away, and base qualities are not on file.

Samples from volunteer blood donors who had recovered from COVID-19 were contributed by a second Seattle source. Whole blood was collected in K2EDTA tubes by collaborating institutions according to the institutions' own protocols. For TCRbeta analysis, collaborators shipped samples in one of three forms: frozen whole blood, isolated PBMCs, or DNA extracted from either of those sample types. The immunoSEQ Assay, a bias-controlled multiplex PCR, was used to amplify TCRbeta CDR3 regions from genomic DNA. The authors' pipeline ran thus. Within the assay, amplification of reference gene primers was used to estimate how many nucleated cells each sample contained. To quantify the absolute abundance of each unique TCRbeta CDR3 rearrangement, sequence reads were collapsed and filtered. For each sample, productive Simpson clonality was calculated as the square root of Simpson's diversity index across productive rearrangements. TCRdb obtained this table from immuneACCESS and retained in-frame rearrangements with V and J assigned. These tables miss some clones; where compared with another copy, unresolved V genes account for less than half of the shortfall, and the remainder is unexplained. V, J and clone size are taken as reported in that table, and D and trimming were inferred from the DNA itself. The sample data list 200,000 or so clones, and about nine tenths of these were observed just once. The ten largest account for about 6.5% of the sample.

V is cut back by 2 bases and J by 3 bases, with 6 bases in the junction unmatched. CDR1 and CDR2 were assigned from the germline V gene as SGHVS and FNYEAQ. From cysteine to phenylalanine, the CDR3 is 16 amino acids long. The CDR3 DNA has 48 bases and is translated from base 1. Recombination connected TRBV7-6 to TRBJ2-2, with 7 junctional bases fitting TRBD1. This receptor was identified in a man aged 55-75 years who had recovered from COVID-19. Sequencing used peripheral blood. The nucleotides read TGTGCCAGCAGCTTAAGAGGGGGCGCGGACACCGGGGAGCTGTTTTTT. Its protein is CASSLRGGADTGELFF.